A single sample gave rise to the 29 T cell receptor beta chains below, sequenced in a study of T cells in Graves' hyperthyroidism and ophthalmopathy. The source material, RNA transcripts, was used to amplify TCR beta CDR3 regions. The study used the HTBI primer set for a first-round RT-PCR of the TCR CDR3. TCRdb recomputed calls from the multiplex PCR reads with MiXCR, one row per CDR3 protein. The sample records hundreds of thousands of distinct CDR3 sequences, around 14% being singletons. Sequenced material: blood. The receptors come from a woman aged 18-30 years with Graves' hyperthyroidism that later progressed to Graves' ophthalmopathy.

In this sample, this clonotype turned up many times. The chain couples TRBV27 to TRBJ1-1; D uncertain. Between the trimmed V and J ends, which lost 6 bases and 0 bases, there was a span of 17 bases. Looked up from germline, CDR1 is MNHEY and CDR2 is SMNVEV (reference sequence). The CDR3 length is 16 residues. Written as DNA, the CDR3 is TGTGCCAGCAGGCCCCATCAGAGAGGCATGAACACTGAAGCTTTCTTT. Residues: CASRPHQRGMNTEAFF.

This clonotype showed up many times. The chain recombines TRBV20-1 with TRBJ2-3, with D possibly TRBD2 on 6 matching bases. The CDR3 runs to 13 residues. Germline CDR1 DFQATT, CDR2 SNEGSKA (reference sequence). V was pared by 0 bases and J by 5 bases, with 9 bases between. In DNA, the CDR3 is TGCAGTGCTAGAGATGGGGGAGGAGATACGCAGTATTTT. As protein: CSARDGGGDTQYF.

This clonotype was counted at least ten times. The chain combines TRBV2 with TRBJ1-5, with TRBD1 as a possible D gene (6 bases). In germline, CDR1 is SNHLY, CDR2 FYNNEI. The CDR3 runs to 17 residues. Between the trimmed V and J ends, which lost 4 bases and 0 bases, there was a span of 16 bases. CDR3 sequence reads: CASSGGGTFYSNQPQHF. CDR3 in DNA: TGTGCCAGCAGTGGGGGGGGGACATTTTATAGCAATCAGCCCCAGCATTTT.

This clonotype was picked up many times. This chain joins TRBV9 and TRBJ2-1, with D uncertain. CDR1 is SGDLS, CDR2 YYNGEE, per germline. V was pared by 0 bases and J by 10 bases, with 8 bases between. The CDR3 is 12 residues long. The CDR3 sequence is CASSVVDGEQFF. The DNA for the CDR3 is TGTGCCAGCAGCGTAGTTGACGGAGAGCAGTTCTTC.

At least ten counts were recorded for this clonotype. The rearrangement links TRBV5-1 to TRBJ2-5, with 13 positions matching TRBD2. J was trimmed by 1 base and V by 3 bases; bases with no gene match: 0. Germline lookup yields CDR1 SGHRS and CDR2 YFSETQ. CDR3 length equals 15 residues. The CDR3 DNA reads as TGCGCCAGCAGCTGGACTAGCGGGAGCCAAGAGACCCAGTACTTC. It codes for CASSWTSGSQETQYF.

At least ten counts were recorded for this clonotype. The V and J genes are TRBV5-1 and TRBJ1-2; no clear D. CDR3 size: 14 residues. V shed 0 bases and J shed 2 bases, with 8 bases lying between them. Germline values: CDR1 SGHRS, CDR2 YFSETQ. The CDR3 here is CASSLANTNYGYTF. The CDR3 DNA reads TGCGCCAGCAGCTTGGCCAACACAAACTATGGCTACACCTTC.

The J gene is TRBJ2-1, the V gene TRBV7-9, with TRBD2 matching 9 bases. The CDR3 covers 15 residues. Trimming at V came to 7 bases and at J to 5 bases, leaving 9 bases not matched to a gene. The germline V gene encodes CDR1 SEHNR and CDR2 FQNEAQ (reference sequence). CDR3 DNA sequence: TGTGCCAGCACCCCGCGGGAGGGCAGGGACAATGAGCAGTTCTTC. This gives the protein CASTPREGRDNEQFF.

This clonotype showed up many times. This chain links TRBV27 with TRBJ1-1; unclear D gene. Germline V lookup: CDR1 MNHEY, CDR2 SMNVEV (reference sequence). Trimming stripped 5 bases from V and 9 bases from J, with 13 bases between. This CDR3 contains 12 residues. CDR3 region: CASSPSPPKAFF. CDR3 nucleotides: TGTGCCAGCAGTCCCTCCCCCCCCAAAGCTTTCTTT.

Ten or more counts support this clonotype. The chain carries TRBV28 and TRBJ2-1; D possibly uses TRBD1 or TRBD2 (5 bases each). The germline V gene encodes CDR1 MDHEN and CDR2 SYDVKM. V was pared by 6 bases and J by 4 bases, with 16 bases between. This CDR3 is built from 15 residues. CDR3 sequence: CASSALGELYNEQFF. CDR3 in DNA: TGTGCCAGCAGCGCACTAGGGGAACTTTACAATGAGCAGTTCTTC.

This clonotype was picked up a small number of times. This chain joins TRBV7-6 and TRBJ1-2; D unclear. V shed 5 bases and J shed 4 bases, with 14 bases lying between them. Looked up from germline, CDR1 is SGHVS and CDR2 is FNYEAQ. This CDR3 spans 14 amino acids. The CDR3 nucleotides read TGTGCCAGCAGCCCAGTGGGCAGGTCCTATGGCTACACCTTC. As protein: CASSPVGRSYGYTF.

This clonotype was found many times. The CDR3 sequence: CASSFPGQGPNYGYTF. The CDR3 DNA sequence: TGTGCCAGCAGTTTCCCGGGACAGGGGCCTAACTATGGCTACACCTTC. The rearrangement joins TRBV12-3 or TRBV12-4 to TRBJ1-2; 10 bases are a match to TRBD1. Losses at the gene ends were 3 bases for V and 0 bases for J; bases not matched to a gene: 4. The CDR3 is 16 residues long.

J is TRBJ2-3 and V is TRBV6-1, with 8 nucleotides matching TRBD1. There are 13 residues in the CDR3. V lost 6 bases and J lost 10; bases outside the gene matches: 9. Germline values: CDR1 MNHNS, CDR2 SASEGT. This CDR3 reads CASSTPQGASQYF. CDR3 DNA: TGTGCCAGCAGCACCCCCCAGGGGGCTTCGCAGTATTTT.

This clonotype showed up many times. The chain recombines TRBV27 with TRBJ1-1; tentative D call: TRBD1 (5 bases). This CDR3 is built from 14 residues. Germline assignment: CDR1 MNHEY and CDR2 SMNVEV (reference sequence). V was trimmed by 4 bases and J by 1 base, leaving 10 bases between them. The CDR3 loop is CASSSGTGNTEAFF. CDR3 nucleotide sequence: TGTGCCAGCAGTTCCGGGACGGGGAACACTGAAGCTTTCTTT.

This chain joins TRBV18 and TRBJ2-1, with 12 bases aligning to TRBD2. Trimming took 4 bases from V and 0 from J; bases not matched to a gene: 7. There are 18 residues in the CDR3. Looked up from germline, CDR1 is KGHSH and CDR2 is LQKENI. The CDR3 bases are TGTGCCAGCTCACACACTAGCGGGAGGATCCACTCCTACAATGAGCAGTTCTTC. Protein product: CASSHTSGRIHSYNEQFF.

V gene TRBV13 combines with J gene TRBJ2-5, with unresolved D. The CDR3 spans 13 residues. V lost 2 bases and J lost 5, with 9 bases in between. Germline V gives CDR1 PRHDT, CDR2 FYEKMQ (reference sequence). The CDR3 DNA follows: TGTGCCAGCAGCTTACGAACCGAGGAGACCCAGTACTTC. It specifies CASSLRTEETQYF.

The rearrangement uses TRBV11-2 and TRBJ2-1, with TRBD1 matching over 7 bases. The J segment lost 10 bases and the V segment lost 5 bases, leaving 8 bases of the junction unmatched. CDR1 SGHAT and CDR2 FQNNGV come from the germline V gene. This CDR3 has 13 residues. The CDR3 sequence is CASSLGTVFEQFF. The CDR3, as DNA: TGTGCCAGCAGCCTGGGGACAGTTTTCGAGCAGTTCTTC.

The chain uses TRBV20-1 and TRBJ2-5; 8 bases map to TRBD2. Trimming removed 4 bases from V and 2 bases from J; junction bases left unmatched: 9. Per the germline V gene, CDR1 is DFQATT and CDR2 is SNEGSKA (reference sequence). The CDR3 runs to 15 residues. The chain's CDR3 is CSAKGRAGVQETQYF. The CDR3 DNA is TGCAGTGCTAAAGGGCGAGCGGGAGTTCAAGAGACCCAGTACTTC.

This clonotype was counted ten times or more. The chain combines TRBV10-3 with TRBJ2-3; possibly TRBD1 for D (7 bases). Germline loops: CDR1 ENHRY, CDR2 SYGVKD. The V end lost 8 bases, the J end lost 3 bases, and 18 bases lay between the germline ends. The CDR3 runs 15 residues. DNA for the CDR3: TGTGCCATCGGGGTTACAGGGGAGGAAACAGATACGCAGTATTTT. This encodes CAIGVTGEETDTQYF.

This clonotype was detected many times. CDR3 protein: CASSWGQGQGYGYTF. The CDR3 nucleotides are TGCGCCAGCAGCTGGGGTCAGGGACAGGGGTATGGCTACACCTTC. This chain links TRBV5-1 with TRBJ1-2; 10 nucleotides match TRBD1. The CDR3 length is 15 residues. CDR1 and CDR2 (germline): SGHRS, YFSETQ. Unmatched junction bases numbered 7, after V lost 3 bases and J lost 5 bases.

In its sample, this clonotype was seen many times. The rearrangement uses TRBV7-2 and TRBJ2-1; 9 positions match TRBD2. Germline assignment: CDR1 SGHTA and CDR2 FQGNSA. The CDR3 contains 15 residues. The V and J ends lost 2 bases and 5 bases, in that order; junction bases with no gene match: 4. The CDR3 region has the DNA TGTGCCAGCAGCTTATCTAGCGGGAACCACAATGAGCAGTTCTTC. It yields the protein CASSLSSGNHNEQFF.

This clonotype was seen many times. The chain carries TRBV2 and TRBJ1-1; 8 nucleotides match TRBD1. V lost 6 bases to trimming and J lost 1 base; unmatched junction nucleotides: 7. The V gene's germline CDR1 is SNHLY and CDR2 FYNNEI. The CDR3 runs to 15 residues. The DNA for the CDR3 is TGTGCCAGCAGGGCTCTTCAGGGGGCGAACACTGAAGCTTTCTTT. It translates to CASRALQGANTEAFF.

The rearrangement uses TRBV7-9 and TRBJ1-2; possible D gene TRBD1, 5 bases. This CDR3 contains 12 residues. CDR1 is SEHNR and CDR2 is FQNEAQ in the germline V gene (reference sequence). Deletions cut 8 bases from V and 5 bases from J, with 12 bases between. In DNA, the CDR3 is TGTGCCAGCGCTCAAGAGGGGTATGGCTACACCTTC. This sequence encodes CASAQEGYGYTF.

CDR3 nucleotide sequence: TGTGCCAGCAGTCCCGTCGGGACAGGGATCTATGGCTACACCTTC. Its translation: CASSPVGTGIYGYTF. The chain combines TRBV27 with TRBJ1-2, with 9 bases fitting TRBD1. The J segment lost 4 bases and the V segment lost 5 bases, leaving 8 bases of the junction unmatched. The CDR3 has 15 amino acids. Germline V gene lookup returns CDR1 MNHEY and CDR2 SMNVEV (reference sequence).

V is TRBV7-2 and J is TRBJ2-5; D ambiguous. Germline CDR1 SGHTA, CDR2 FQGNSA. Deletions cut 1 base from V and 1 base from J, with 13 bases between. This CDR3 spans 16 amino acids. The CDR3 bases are TGTGCCAGCAGCTTAGAGTACGGTAATCTCCAAGAGACCCAGTACTTC. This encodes CASSLEYGNLQETQYF.

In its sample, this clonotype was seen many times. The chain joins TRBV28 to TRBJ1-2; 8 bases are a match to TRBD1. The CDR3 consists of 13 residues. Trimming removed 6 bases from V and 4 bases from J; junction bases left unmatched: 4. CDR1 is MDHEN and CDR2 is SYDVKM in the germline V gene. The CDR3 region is CASRGQDLYGYTF. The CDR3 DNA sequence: TGTGCCAGCAGGGGACAGGATCTCTATGGCTACACCTTC.

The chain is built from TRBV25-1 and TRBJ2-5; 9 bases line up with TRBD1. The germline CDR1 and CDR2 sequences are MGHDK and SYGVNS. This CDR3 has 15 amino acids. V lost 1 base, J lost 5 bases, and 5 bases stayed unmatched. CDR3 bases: TGTGCCAGCAGTGAATCCACAGGGGGCCGGGAGACCCAGTACTTC. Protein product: CASSESTGGRETQYF.

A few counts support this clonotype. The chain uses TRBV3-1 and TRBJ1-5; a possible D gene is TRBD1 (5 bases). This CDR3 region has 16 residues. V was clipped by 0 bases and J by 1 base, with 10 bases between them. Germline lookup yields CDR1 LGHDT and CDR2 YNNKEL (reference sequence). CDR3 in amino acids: CASSQDGGASNQPQHF. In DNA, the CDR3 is TGTGCCAGCAGCCAAGATGGCGGGGCGAGCAATCAGCCCCAGCATTTT.

The CDR3 sequence is CASRGGLAGGYEQYF. The CDR3 DNA follows: TGTGCCAGCAGGGGCGGACTAGCGGGGGGCTACGAGCAGTACTTC. The genes are TRBV28 and TRBJ2-7; 14 bases match TRBD2. The V gene's germline CDR1 is MDHEN and CDR2 SYDVKM. The CDR3 is 15 amino acids. V lost 6 bases, J lost 3 bases, and 4 bases stayed unmatched.

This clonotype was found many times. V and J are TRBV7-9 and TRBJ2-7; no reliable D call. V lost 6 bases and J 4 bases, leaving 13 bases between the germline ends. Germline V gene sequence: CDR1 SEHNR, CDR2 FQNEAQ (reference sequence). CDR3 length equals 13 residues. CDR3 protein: CASRAPGGYEQYF. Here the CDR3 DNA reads TGTGCCAGCAGGGCCCCGGGCGGATACGAGCAGTACTTC.